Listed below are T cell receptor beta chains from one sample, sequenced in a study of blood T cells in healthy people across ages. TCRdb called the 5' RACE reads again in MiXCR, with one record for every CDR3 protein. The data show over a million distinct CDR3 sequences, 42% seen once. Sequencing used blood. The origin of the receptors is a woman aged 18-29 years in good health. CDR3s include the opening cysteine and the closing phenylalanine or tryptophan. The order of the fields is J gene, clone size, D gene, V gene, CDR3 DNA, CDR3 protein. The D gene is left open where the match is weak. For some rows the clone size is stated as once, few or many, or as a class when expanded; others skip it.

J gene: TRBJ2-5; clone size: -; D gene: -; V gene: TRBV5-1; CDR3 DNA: TGCGCCAGCAGCATCAGGGTTTCAGAGACCCAGTACTTC; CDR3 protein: CASSIRVSETQYF
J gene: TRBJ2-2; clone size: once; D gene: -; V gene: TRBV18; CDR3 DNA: TGTGCCGGCGCTAGAGGCACCGGGGAGCTGTTTTTT; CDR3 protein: CAGARGTGELFF
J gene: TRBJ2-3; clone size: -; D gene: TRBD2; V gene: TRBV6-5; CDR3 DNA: TGTGCCAGCAGTTACACCCAACCGGGACTAGCGGGAGCGGGGACAGATACGCAGTATTTT; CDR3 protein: CASSYTQPGLAGAGTDTQYF
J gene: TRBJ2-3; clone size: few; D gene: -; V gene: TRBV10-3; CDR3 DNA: TGTGCCAGCCGGACAGTTACAGCCTTCACAGATACGCAGTATTTT; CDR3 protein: CASRTVTAFTDTQYF
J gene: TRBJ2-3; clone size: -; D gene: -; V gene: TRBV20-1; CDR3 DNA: TGCAGTGCTAGAGTCCCCCCCCTGGATACGCAGTATTTT; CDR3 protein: CSARVPPLDTQYF
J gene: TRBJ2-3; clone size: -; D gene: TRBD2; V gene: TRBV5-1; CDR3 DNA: TGCGCCAGCAGCTCCGGGACTAGCAACCCCACAGGTACGCAGTATTTT; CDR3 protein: CASSSGTSNPTGTQYF
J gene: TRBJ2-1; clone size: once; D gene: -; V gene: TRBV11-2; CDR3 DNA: TGTGCCAGCAGAACCCCGGGCCGCCAGCTCTACAATGAGCAGTTCTTC; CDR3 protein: CASRTPGRQLYNEQFF
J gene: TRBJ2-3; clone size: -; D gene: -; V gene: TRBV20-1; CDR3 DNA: TGCAGTGCTACAGACAGGGGAGGGGCAGATACGCAGTATTTT; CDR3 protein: CSATDRGGADTQYF
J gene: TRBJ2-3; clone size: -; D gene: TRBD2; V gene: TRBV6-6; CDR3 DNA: TGTGCCAGCAGTAAACTAGCGGGAGCTGCAGATACGCAGTATTTT; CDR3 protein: CASSKLAGAADTQYF
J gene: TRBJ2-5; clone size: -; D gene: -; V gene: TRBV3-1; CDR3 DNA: TGTGCCAGCTTAAGGGGGGGCCGGCAAGAGACCCAGTACTTC; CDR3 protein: CASLRGGRQETQYF
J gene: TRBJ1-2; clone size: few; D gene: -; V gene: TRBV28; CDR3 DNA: TGTGCCAGCAGGAGGGAGGCCTATGGCTACACCTTC; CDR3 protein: CASRREAYGYTF
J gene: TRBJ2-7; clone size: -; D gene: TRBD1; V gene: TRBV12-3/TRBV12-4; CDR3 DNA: TGTGCCAGCACCTGGGACCATACAGGGGGTATCAGCGAGCAGTACTTC; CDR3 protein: CASTWDHTGGISEQYF
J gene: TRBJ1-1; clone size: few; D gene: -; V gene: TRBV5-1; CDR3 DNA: TGCGCCAGCAGCCCGGACAAGGCGATGAACACTGAAGCTTTCTTT; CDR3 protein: CASSPDKAMNTEAFF
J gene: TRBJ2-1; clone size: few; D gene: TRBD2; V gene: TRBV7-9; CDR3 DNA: TGTGCCAGCAGCTTAATGACTAGCGGGGGGGAAAATGAGCAGTTCTTC; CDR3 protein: CASSLMTSGGENEQFF
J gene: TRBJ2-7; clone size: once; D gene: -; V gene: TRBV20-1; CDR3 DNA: TGCAGTGCTAGTTACCTAGCAGTCCCCTACGAGCAGTACTTC; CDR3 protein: CSASYLAVPYEQYF
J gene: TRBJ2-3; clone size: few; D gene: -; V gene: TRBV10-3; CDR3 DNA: TGTGCCATCAGTGACCGGACCCAGCCGGTTACGCAGTATTTT; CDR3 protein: CAISDRTQPVTQYF
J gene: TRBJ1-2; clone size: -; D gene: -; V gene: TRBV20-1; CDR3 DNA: TGCAGTGCCGCTAAAGCAGAAAGCTCTAACTATGGCTACACCTTC; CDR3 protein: CSAAKAESSNYGYTF
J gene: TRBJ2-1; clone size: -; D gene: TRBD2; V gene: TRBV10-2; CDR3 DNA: TGCGCCAGCAGTGAGTCCCTAGCGGGAGACAACAATGAGCAGTTCTTC; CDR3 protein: CASSESLAGDNNEQFF
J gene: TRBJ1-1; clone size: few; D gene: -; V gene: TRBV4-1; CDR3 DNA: TGCGCCAGCAGCCAACGGGAGATGAACACTGAAGCTTTCTTT; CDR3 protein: CASSQREMNTEAFF
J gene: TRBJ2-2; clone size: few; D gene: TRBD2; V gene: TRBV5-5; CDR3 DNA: TGTGCCAGCAGCGGAGCTAGCGGGAGGGCCGACGGGGAGCTGTTTTTT; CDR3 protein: CASSGASGRADGELFF
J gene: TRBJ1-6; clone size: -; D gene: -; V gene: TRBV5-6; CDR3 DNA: TGTGCCAGCAGCACTCGCCCCCGGTGGGACACTCGACCGGAAAATTCACCCCTCCACTTT; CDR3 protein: CASSTRPRWDTRPENSPLHF
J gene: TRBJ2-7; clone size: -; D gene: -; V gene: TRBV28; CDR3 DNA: TGTGCCAGCAGTTCTACGACTGATCTTTTCGTCGAGCAGTACTTC; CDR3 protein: CASSSTTDLFVEQYF
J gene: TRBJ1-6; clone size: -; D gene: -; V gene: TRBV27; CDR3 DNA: TGTGCCAGCAGTTTAAGGCAGGAGGTTAGTCCCCTCCACTTT; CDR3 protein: CASSLRQEVSPLHF
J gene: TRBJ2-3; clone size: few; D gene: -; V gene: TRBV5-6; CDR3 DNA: TGTGCCAGCAGCTTGATTCACATGAGGGCAGATACGCAGTATTTT; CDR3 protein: CASSLIHMRADTQYF
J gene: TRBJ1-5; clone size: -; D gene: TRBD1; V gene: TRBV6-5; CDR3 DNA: TGTGCCAGCAGTACACTCGGGACAGGCATTAGTAGGAGCAATCAGCCCCAGCATTTT; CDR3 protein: CASSTLGTGISRSNQPQHF
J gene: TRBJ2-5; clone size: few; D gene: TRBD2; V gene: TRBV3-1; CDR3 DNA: TGTGCCAGCAGTAGACTAGCGGGAGGGCCAGGAGAGACCCAGTACTTC; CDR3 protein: CASSRLAGGPGETQYF
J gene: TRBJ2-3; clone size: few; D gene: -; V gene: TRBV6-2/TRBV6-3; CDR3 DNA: TGTGCCAGCAGCCAGGCCCGGGGCGGGGGCACGGATACGCAGTATTTT; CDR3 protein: CASSQARGGGTDTQYF
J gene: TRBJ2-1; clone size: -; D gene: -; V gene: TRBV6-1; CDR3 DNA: TGTGCCAGCAGTGACCTCCACTTCAGTGTAGGGGGGGGAGGGAATGAGCAGTTCTTC; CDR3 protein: CASSDLHFSVGGGGNEQFF
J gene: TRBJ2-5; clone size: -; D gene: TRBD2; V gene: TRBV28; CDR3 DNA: TGTGCCAGCAGTACCGGGAGGGTGGGGACCCAGTACTTC; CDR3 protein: CASSTGRVGTQYF
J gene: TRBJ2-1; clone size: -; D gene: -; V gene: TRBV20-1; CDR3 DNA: TGCAGTGGATCAATCAGGCCCCCTCCCTACAATGAGCAGTTCTTC; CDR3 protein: CSGSIRPPPYNEQFF
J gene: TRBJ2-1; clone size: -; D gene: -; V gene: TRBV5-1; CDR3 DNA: TGCGCCGGCAGTTTAGCAGGGGTAGACAATGAGCAGTTCTTC; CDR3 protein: CAGSLAGVDNEQFF
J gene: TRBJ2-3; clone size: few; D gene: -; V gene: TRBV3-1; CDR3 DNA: TGTGCCAGCAGCCACGAGACTGGGGATACGCAGTATTTT; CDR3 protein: CASSHETGDTQYF
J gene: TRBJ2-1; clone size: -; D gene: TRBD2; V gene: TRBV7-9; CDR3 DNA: TGTGCCAGCAGCGGGGACTACTTTCGAAAGGGAGATGAGCAGTTCTTC; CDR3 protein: CASSGDYFRKGDEQFF
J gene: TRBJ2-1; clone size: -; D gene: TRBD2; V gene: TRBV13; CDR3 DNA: TGTGCCAGCAGCCTTCAAAGCGGGAGGGCTTCGGATGAGCAGTTCTTC; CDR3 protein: CASSLQSGRASDEQFF
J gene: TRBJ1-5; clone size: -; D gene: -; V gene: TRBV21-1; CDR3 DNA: TGTGCCAGCAGAGTGGGACAGCAACTGGGGGGTAGCAATCAGCCCCAGCATTTT; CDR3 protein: CASRVGQQLGGSNQPQHF
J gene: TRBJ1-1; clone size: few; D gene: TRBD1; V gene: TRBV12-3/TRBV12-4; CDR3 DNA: TGTGCCAGCAGTTTCCCAGGACAGGGGGTCAGGACTGAAGCTTTCTTT; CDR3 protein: CASSFPGQGVRTEAFF
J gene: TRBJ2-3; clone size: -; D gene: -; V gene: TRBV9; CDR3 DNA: TGTGCCAGCAGCGTAGCGGCCTCCCGCACAGATACGCAGTATTTT; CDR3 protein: CASSVAASRTDTQYF
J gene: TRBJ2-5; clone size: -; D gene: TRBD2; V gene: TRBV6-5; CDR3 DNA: TGTGCCAGCAGTTACAGGACTAGCGGGGGGGAGTACTTC; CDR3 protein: CASSYRTSGGEYF
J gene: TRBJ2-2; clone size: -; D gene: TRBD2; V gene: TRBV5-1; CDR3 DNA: TGCGCCAGCAGCTTGCCCCCGGGACTAGCGACGAACACCGGGGAGCTGTTTTTT; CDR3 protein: CASSLPPGLATNTGELFF
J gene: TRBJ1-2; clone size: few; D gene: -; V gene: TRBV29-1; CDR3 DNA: TGCAGCGCTTCCCCCCGGGTGAGGGGGGACTATGGCTACACCTTC; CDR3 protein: CSASPRVRGDYGYTF
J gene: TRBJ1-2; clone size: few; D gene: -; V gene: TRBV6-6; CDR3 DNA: TGTGCCAGCAGTCAGCCTGGGACCGGCGTTATGGGGGGCTACACCTTC; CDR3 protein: CASSQPGTGVMGGYTF
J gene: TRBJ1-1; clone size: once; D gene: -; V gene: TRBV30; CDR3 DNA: TGTGCCTCAAAGACAGGCGGGGGGAACACTGAAGCTTTCTTT; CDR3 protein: CASKTGGGNTEAFF
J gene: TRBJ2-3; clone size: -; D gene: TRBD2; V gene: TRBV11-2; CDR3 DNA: TGTGCCAGCACCTCATCTCTAGCGGGGGCCAGCACAGATACGCAGTATTTT; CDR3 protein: CASTSSLAGASTDTQYF
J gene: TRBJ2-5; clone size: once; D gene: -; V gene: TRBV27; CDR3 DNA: TGTGCCAGCAGAGTTGGCCGAGCACCCCAAGAGACCCAGTACTTC; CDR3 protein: CASRVGRAPQETQYF
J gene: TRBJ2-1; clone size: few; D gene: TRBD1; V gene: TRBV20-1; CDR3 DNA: TGCAGTGCTCCATCTCCGGGACAGGGAGGTGAGCAGTTCTTC; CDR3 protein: CSAPSPGQGGEQFF
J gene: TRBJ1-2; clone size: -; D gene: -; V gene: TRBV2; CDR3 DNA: TGTGCCAGCAGCGAAACGGCCCAATCGGATGGCTACACCTTC; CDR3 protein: CASSETAQSDGYTF